Below, 22 T cell receptor beta chains from the same sample are listed, as sequenced in a study of T cells in Graves' hyperthyroidism and ophthalmopathy. TCR beta CDR3 regions were amplified from RNA. The TCR CDR3 first-round RT-PCR relied on the HTBI primer set. Using its own MiXCR run on the multiplex PCR reads, TCRdb lists one record per CDR3 protein. Here the sample spans 250,000 to 350,000 distinct CDR3 sequences, 15% to 20% being singletons. Sequenced material: blood. The source of these receptors is a woman aged 55-70 years with Graves' ophthalmopathy.

In this sample, this clonotype turned up many times. The V gene is TRBV9, the J gene TRBJ2-7, with TRBD2 matching over 15 bases. Per the germline V gene, CDR1 is SGDLS and CDR2 is YYNGEE. The CDR3 runs to 15 residues. After removal of 4 bases from V and 3 bases from J, the junction contained 2 bases not matched to a gene. CDR3 nucleotides: TGTGCCAGCAGCCCGGGACTAGCGGGGGGCTACGAGCAGTACTTC. Translated: CASSPGLAGGYEQYF.

This clonotype was counted once. The chain recombines TRBV11-1 with TRBJ2-1; TRBD2 aligns across 7 bases. Trimming at V came to 5 bases and at J to 6 bases, leaving 16 bases not matched to a gene. This CDR3 contains 17 residues. The V gene's germline CDR1 is SGHAT and CDR2 FQDESV (reference sequence). The CDR3 protein is CASSPTGQTGTTNEQFF. The CDR3 DNA is TGTGCCAGCAGCCCCACCGGCCAAACCGGGACTACCAATGAGCAGTTCTTC. Filled out from reference TRBV11-1 and TRBJ2-1, the complete variable domain reads EAEVAQSPRYKITEKSQAVAFWCDPISGHATLYWYRQILGQGPELLVQFQDESVVDDSQLPKDRFSAERLKGVDSTLKIQPAELGDSAMYLCASSPTGQTGTTNEQFFGPGTRLTVL.

This clonotype was observed at least ten times. V is TRBV20-1 and J is TRBJ2-1; TRBD2 matches 9 bases. This CDR3 is 15 amino acids long. Germline V gene lookup returns CDR1 DFQATT and CDR2 SNEGSKA (reference sequence). V was pared by 0 bases and J by 7 bases, with 7 bases of the junction left unmatched. The CDR3 region has the DNA TGCAGTGCTAGAGAGCCTAGCGGGAACGCGAATGAGCAGTTCTTC. Translation gives CSAREPSGNANEQFF.

This clonotype came up many times. The chain uses TRBV20-1 and TRBJ2-5; D may be TRBD2 (5 bases). CDR3 length: 14 residues. V lost 0 bases and J 6 bases, leaving 14 bases between the germline ends. The germline V gene has CDR1 DFQATT and CDR2 SNEGSKA (reference sequence). The CDR3 coding sequence is TGCAGTGCTAGAGATCGTAGAGGGCGGCAGACCCAGTACTTC. It yields the protein CSARDRRGRQTQYF.

Details on this clonotype: Given a much more abundant clone one base away, this may be a read error. This rearrangement joins TRBV28 to TRBJ2-7, with 7 bases aligning to TRBD1. The J segment lost 2 bases and the V segment lost 4 bases, leaving 14 bases of the junction unmatched. Per the germline V gene, CDR1 is MDHEN and CDR2 is SYDVKM. This CDR3 is 17 amino acids long. CDR3 sequence: CASSSQTGPPWPYEQYF. CDR3 DNA sequence: TGTGCCAGCAGTTCCCAGACAGGGCCGCCTTGGCCCTACGAGCAGTACTTC.

The J gene is TRBJ2-3, the V gene TRBV19, with a weak D call TRBD2 (6 bases). Trimming took 5 bases from V and 3 from J, leaving 12 bases between them. In germline, CDR1 is LNHDA, CDR2 SQIVND (reference sequence). This CDR3 has 14 amino acids. For the CDR3, the DNA is TGTGCCAGTAGTCCACAGGCGGGGACAGATACGCAGTATTTT. Residues: CASSPQAGTDTQYF.

The chain employs TRBV28 and TRBJ2-7; perhaps D is TRBD1 or TRBD2 (7 bases each). Germline assignment: CDR1 MDHEN and CDR2 SYDVKM. Trimming cost V 7 bases and J 4 bases, with 17 bases left between them. CDR3 size: 14 residues. In DNA form, the CDR3 reads TGTGCCAGCATATCGGCAGGGGGGGGATACGAGCAGTACTTC. The encoded protein is CASISAGGGYEQYF.

The V and J genes are TRBV6-1 and TRBJ1-5; 7 nucleotides align to TRBD1. The CDR3 loop spans 13 amino acids. Germline V lookup: CDR1 MNHNS, CDR2 SASEGT. Trimming at V came to 6 bases and at J to 6 bases, leaving 5 bases not matched to a gene. CDR3 loop: CASRRTGSQPQHF. CDR3 nucleotides: TGTGCCAGCAGAAGGACAGGTAGTCAGCCCCAGCATTTT.

This clonotype was detected ten times or more. The chain is built from TRBV3-1 and TRBJ1-3, with TRBD1 matching over 7 bases. V was pared by 0 bases and J by 0 bases, with 2 bases of the junction left unmatched. The germline V gene encodes CDR1 LGHDT and CDR2 YNNKEL (reference sequence). This CDR3 is 16 amino acids long. In DNA, the CDR3 is TGTGCCAGCAGCCAAGAAAGGACAGGCTCTGGAAACACCATATATTTT. Translation gives CASSQERTGSGNTIYF.

This clonotype was counted a few times. CDR3 nucleotide sequence: TGCGCCAGCACGATAGAAGCTAGACGGGGCACCGGGGAGCTGTTTTTT. Amino acid sequence: CASTIEARRGTGELFF. This chain joins TRBV5-1 and TRBJ2-2, with D possibly being TRBD2 (5 bases). CDR1 is SGHRS, CDR2 YFSETQ, per germline. Trimming stripped 6 bases from V and 4 bases from J, with 19 bases between. The CDR3 has 16 residues.

This clonotype has at least ten counts. The V call is TRBV5-1, the J call TRBJ1-5; D is perhaps TRBD1 (6 bases). Per the germline V gene, CDR1 is SGHRS and CDR2 is YFSETQ. CDR3 length equals 14 residues. V lost 4 bases to trimming and J lost 7 bases, with 15 bases between them. CDR3: CASSETGGGQPQHF. Here the CDR3 DNA reads TGCGCCAGCAGCGAGACAGGTGGAGGACAGCCCCAGCATTTT.

DNA of the CDR3: TGTGCCAGCAGTACCGGAGGGGCAGGGGTTAATCAGCCCCAGCATTTT. This sequence encodes CASSTGGAGVNQPQHF. This sequence joins TRBV28 and TRBJ1-5; D may be TRBD1 (6 bases). V was cut by 5 bases and J by 4 bases, with 18 bases left in between. This CDR3 comprises 16 residues. Germline CDR1 MDHEN, CDR2 SYDVKM.

This clonotype has more than one count but fewer than ten. This chain joins TRBV29-1 and TRBJ2-5; D might be TRBD1 (5 bases). The CDR3 length is 13 residues. The V gene lost 6 bases and the J gene lost 4 bases, with 15 bases spanning the gap. The germline V gene encodes CDR1 SQVTM and CDR2 ANQGSEA. The CDR3 region has the DNA TGCAGCGTCCTTTCTCAGCAGGGAGAGACCCAGTACTTC. Translating gives CSVLSQQGETQYF.

This clonotype was detected ten times or more. The rearrangement links TRBV7-9 to TRBJ2-2, with 12 bases matching TRBD1. Losses at the gene ends were 5 bases for V and 0 bases for J; bases not matched to a gene: 10. This CDR3 is 19 amino acids long. Per the germline V gene, CDR1 is SEHNR and CDR2 is FQNEAQ (reference sequence). CDR3 nucleotide sequence: TGTGCCAGCAGCCCTTGGGGACAGGGGGCGATTTCGAACACCGGGGAGCTGTTTTTT. Translated, it gives CASSPWGQGAISNTGELFF.

This clonotype was recorded many times. The chain uses TRBV5-1 and TRBJ1-1, with D hard to call. V lost 4 bases, J lost 1 base, and 14 bases lay in between. This CDR3 is 15 amino acids long. Germline CDR1 and CDR2: SGHRS and YFSETQ. CDR3 sequence reads: CASSRSEGWNTEAFF. The CDR3 DNA is TGCGCCAGCAGCCGCTCTGAGGGTTGGAACACTGAAGCTTTCTTT.

In this sample, this clonotype turned up many times. V and J are TRBV2 and TRBJ1-5; 11 bases are a match to TRBD1. V shed 6 bases, J shed 6 bases, and the junction held 4 bases outside the gene matches. The CDR3 consists of 14 residues. Germline V gives CDR1 SNHLY, CDR2 FYNNEI. The DNA for the CDR3 is TGTGCCAGCAGCAGGACAGGGGGCGCTCAGCCCCAGCATTTT. The encoded protein is CASSRTGGAQPQHF. Combining the CDR3 with reference TRBV2 and TRBJ1-5 gives the whole variable domain EPEVTQTPSHQVTQMGQEVILRCVPISNHLYFYWYRQILGQKVEFLVSFYNNEISEKSEIFDDQFSVERPDGSNFTLKIRSTKLEDSAMYFCASSRTGGAQPQHFGDGTRLSIL.

The chain uses TRBV19 and TRBJ2-2; 7 bases agree with TRBD1. In germline, CDR1 is LNHDA, CDR2 SQIVND (reference sequence). V lost 3 bases to trimming and J lost 2 bases; unmatched junction nucleotides: 3. This CDR3 has 15 residues. CDR3: CASSMGQPNTGELFF. CDR3 nucleotide sequence: TGTGCCAGTAGTATGGGACAGCCTAACACCGGGGAGCTGTTTTTT.

This clonotype has at least ten counts. The chain is built from TRBV20-1 and TRBJ1-5; 7 positions agree with TRBD1. V gave up 4 bases and J gave up 2 bases; unmatched junction bases: 5. The CDR3 loop spans 14 amino acids. In germline, CDR1 is DFQATT, CDR2 SNEGSKA (reference sequence). The CDR3 sequence is CSANRGAGNQPQHF. CDR3 DNA sequence: TGCAGTGCTAACAGGGGAGCGGGCAATCAGCCCCAGCATTTT.

The V call is TRBV6-1, the J call TRBJ1-3; 7 nucleotides agree with TRBD1. The length of the CDR3 is 15 residues. CDR1 is MNHNS and CDR2 is SASEGT in the germline V gene. V dropped 1 base and J dropped 5; count of bases not matched to a gene: 5. The CDR3 region is CASSEGLGQRNTIYF. As DNA, the CDR3 is TGTGCCAGCAGTGAAGGATTGGGACAGAGAAACACCATATATTTT.

This clonotype appeared many times. The chain is built from TRBV20-1 and TRBJ2-3, with TRBD2 as a possible D gene (5 bases). This CDR3 has 12 amino acids. V shed 3 bases and J shed 3 bases, with 7 bases lying between them. Germline CDR1 and CDR2: DFQATT and SNEGSKA (reference sequence). Here the CDR3 DNA reads TGCAGTGCTAGGACGGGGACAGATACGCAGTATTTT. Translated, it gives CSARTGTDTQYF.

This clonotype was seen repeatedly, ten times or more. Here the CDR3 reads CASSLEGQGVGYTF. In nucleotides, the CDR3 is TGCGCCAGCAGCTTGGAAGGACAGGGTGTTGGCTACACCTTC. The chain joins TRBV5-1 to TRBJ1-2; the match to TRBD1 covers 8 bases. Trimming took 0 bases from V and 7 from J; bases not matched to a gene: 5. The CDR3 is made up of 14 amino acids. Germline-derived CDR1 and CDR2 are SGHRS and YFSETQ.

This clonotype showed up just a few times. CDR3 sequence: CATSRGGVGGEKLFF. In DNA, the CDR3 is TGTGCCACCAGCAGAGGAGGGGTAGGGGGTGAAAAACTGTTTTTT. The chain is built from TRBV15 and TRBJ1-4; the D gene is possibly TRBD1 (6 bases). Trimming took 1 base from V and 7 from J, leaving 13 bases between them. There are 15 residues in the CDR3. CDR1 is LNHNV and CDR2 is YYDKDF in the germline V gene (reference sequence).